Below are 26 T cell receptor beta chains sequenced from a single sample in a study of PD-1 blockade in classical Hodgkin lymphoma. The method was immunoSEQ multiplex PCR; TCRdb's version includes in-frame clones alone and lacks a portion of them. Of some 11,000 clones in the sample, roughly 76% were seen once. Relapses following autologous stem cell transplantation were seen in all patients, with brentuximab vedotin exposure varying. The sequenced sample was peripheral blood mononuclear cells (PBMCs), obtained at baseline. The receptors originated from a human donor with classical Hodgkin lymphoma.

This clone is termed medium-sized. The chain has TRBV5-6 and TRBJ2-2; D gene uncertain. The CDR3 has 12 amino acids. Between the trimmed V and J ends, which lost 2 bases and 6 bases, there was a span of 5 bases. Germline V gene lookup returns CDR1 SGHDT and CDR2 YYEEEE. The CDR3 protein is CASSFRPGELFF. For the CDR3, the DNA is TGTGCCAGCAGCTTCCGGCCCGGGGAGCTGTTTTTT.

The rearrangement uses TRBV11-3 and TRBJ2-1; D possibly corresponds to TRBD1 (5 bases). The CDR3 spans 15 residues. The germline gives CDR1 SGHNT, CDR2 YENEEA. Trimming removed 1 base at V and 2 bases at J, with 9 bases between. The chain's CDR3 is CASSLGGSAYNEQFF. In nucleotides, the CDR3 is TGTGCCAGCAGCTTAGGGGGCAGCGCCTACAATGAGCAGTTCTTC.

The CDR3 bases are TGCGCCAGCAGCAACAGGGTCCCCTCCGGGAGAGAGCAGTACTTC. Amino acids: CASSNRVPSGREQYF. The chain employs TRBV5-1 and TRBJ2-7; D may match TRBD1 or TRBD2 (6 bases each). The germline V gene has CDR1 SGHRS and CDR2 YFSETQ. Deletions cut 4 bases from V and 7 bases from J, with 21 bases between. CDR3 length: 15 residues.

CDR3 nucleotides: TGCAGCCTCTCCGGGACAGGGGAGACCCAGTACTTC. It yields the protein CSLSGTGETQYF. The chain carries TRBV29-1 and TRBJ2-5; 9 bases match TRBD1. Germline CDR1 is SQVTM and CDR2 is ANQGSEA. The CDR3 has 12 amino acids. Trimming took 8 bases from V and 5 from J; bases not matched to a gene: 6.

This chain joins TRBV10-3 and TRBJ2-5; the D is unclear. The CDR3 consists of 11 residues. CDR1 and CDR2 (germline): ENHRY, SYGVKD. Between the trimmed V and J ends, which lost 7 bases and 1 base, there was a span of 4 bases. Here the CDR3 reads CAINPQETQYF. The CDR3 coding sequence is TGTGCCATCAACCCCCAAGAGACCCAGTACTTC.

This clone was seen just once. The chain recombines TRBV14 with TRBJ1-1; D might be TRBD1 (5 bases). The CDR3 sequence is 15 residues long. In germline, CDR1 is SGHDN, CDR2 FVKESK. Trimming pared 3 bases from V and 6 bases from J, leaving 17 bases between. CDR3 protein: CASSHGWQGAAEAFF. In DNA, the CDR3 is TGTGCCAGCAGCCACGGCTGGCAGGGTGCAGCTGAAGCTTTCTTT.

V is TRBV7-6 and J is TRBJ2-3; tentative D call: TRBD1 (5 bases). Per the germline V gene, CDR1 is SGHVS and CDR2 is FNYEAQ. Trimming shortened V by 5 bases and J by 5 bases, and 14 bases separated the two germline ends. The CDR3 contains 14 residues. DNA for the CDR3: TGTGCCAGCAGCAGCCCAGGCCAGGGAGATACGCAGTATTTT. Translation gives CASSSPGQGDTQYF.

This clone is classed as large. V and J are TRBV18 and TRBJ1-4; 11 nucleotides align to TRBD1. CDR1 is KGHSH and CDR2 is LQKENI in the germline V gene. This CDR3 is 15 amino acids long. V shed 3 bases and J 5 bases; nucleotides not matched to a gene: 2. The DNA of the CDR3 is TGTGCCAGCTCACCTCGGACAGGGGGCAATGAAAAACTGTTTTTT. This encodes CASSPRTGGNEKLFF.

The rearrangement links TRBV5-1 to TRBJ2-7; 8 bases fit TRBD1. Germline V gives CDR1 SGHRS, CDR2 YFSETQ. V was pared by 4 bases and J by 3 bases, with 6 bases of the junction left unmatched. The CDR3 is 14 amino acids. The DNA of the CDR3 is TGCGCCAGCAGCGCAACCGGGACAGGCTACGAGCAGTACTTC. Protein product: CASSATGTGYEQYF.

The chain combines TRBV6-5 with TRBJ1-5, with D possibly being TRBD1 (6 bases). V lost 0 bases, J lost 0 bases, and 9 bases lay in between. Germline V CDR1 and CDR2: MNHEY, SVGAGI. The length of the CDR3 is 16 residues. DNA for the CDR3: TGTGCCAGCAGTTACTCGAGGGGGGCTAGCAATCAGCCCCAGCATTTT. This sequence encodes CASSYSRGASNQPQHF.

This rearrangement joins TRBV19 to TRBJ1-1; no reliable D call. Germline V lookup: CDR1 LNHDA, CDR2 SQIVND (reference sequence). Trimming removed 5 bases from V and 0 bases from J, with 4 bases in between. The CDR3 loop spans 12 amino acids. As DNA, the CDR3 is TGTGCCAGTAGTTTCCTGAACACTGAAGCTTTCTTT. Translated: CASSFLNTEAFF.

The rearrangement joins TRBV11-3 to TRBJ2-7; 10 positions agree with TRBD2. Germline CDR1 is SGHNT and CDR2 is YENEEA. J lost 4 bases, V lost 5 bases, and 5 bases had no gene match. The length of the CDR3 is 14 residues. The CDR3 region has the DNA TGTGCCAGCAGCAAAAGCGGGAGGGCTTACGAGCAGTACTTC. It yields the protein CASSKSGRAYEQYF.

This clone was detected a few times. The V and J genes are TRBV29-1 and TRBJ2-5; a possible D gene is TRBD2 (5 bases). CDR1 and CDR2 (germline): SQVTM, ANQGSEA. V shed 3 bases and J shed 5 bases, with 13 bases lying between them. The CDR3 length is 13 residues. The CDR3 loop is CSVDLGGLETQYF. CDR3 sequence (DNA): TGCAGCGTTGATTTAGGCGGGCTTGAGACCCAGTACTTC. Variable domain in full (rest from reference TRBV29-1 and TRBJ2-5): SAVISQKPSRDICQRGTSLTIQCQVDSQVTMMFWYRQQPGQSLTLIATANQGSEATYESGFVIDKFPISRPNLTFSTLTVSNMSPEDSSIYLCSVDLGGLETQYFGPGTRLLVL.

This clone was counted a single time. This chain uses TRBV29-1 with TRBJ2-1; 8 nucleotides agree with TRBD2. V was pared by 5 bases and J by 2 bases, with 5 bases of the junction left unmatched. This CDR3 spans 14 amino acids. CDR1 is SQVTM, CDR2 ANQGSEA, per germline. The CDR3 bases are TGCAGCGTTTGGGCGGGAGGACCCTACAATGAGCAGTTCTTC. This sequence encodes CSVWAGGPYNEQFF.

This chain links TRBV5-1 with TRBJ1-1; no clear D gene. This CDR3 has 11 residues. The V end lost 3 bases, the J end lost 7 bases, and 7 bases lay between the germline ends. Germline V gene lookup returns CDR1 SGHRS and CDR2 YFSETQ. CDR3 residues: CASSYGVEAFF. The CDR3 region has the DNA TGCGCCAGCAGCTACGGAGTTGAAGCTTTCTTT.

This chain connects TRBV10-3 to TRBJ2-3; TRBD1 is a possible D gene (5 bases). V lost 10 bases and J lost 1, with 12 bases in between. CDR1 and CDR2 (germline): ENHRY, SYGVKD. The length of the CDR3 is 13 residues. In nucleotides, the CDR3 is TGTGCCACCAGGGAATCGGGCACAGATACGCAGTATTTT. Protein: CATRESGTDTQYF.

The genes are TRBV5-1 and TRBJ2-7, with 14 bases fitting TRBD2. CDR3 length: 19 residues. After removal of 4 bases from V and 2 bases from J, the junction contained 14 bases not matched to a gene. The germline V gene has CDR1 SGHRS and CDR2 YFSETQ. The CDR3 DNA sequence: TGCGCCAGCAGCGCGAAACTCGGGACTAGCGGGAGAACAACCTACGAGCAGTACTTC. Protein: CASSAKLGTSGRTTYEQYF.

This chain links TRBV25-1 with TRBJ2-1; 7 bases match TRBD1. V lost 4 bases to trimming and J lost 5 bases; unmatched junction nucleotides: 8. The CDR3 length is 15 residues. Germline assignment: CDR1 MGHDK and CDR2 SYGVNS. The CDR3 sequence is CASSGYDRVNNEQFF. CDR3 in DNA: TGTGCCAGCAGTGGATATGACAGGGTCAACAATGAGCAGTTCTTC.

This rearrangement joins TRBV5-4 to TRBJ2-7, with TRBD2 identical over 8 bases. Germline CDR1 and CDR2: SGHNT and YYREEE (reference sequence). The CDR3 has 15 residues. After removal of 0 bases from V and 6 bases from J, the junction contained 8 bases not matched to a gene. The CDR3 coding sequence is TGTGCCAGCAGCTTGGAACGGGAGGGCCTCCCCGAGCAGTACTTC. Translated: CASSLEREGLPEQYF.

This sequence joins TRBV2 and TRBJ2-3, with 7 nucleotides matching TRBD2. CDR1 and CDR2 from the germline V gene are SNHLY and FYNNEI. This CDR3 is built from 16 residues. The V segment lost 2 bases and the J segment 2 bases; nucleotides outside the gene matches: 7. The CDR3 sequence: CASSETASGYTDTQYF. In DNA form, the CDR3 reads TGTGCCAGCAGTGAAACGGCTAGCGGATACACAGATACGCAGTATTTT.

The chain couples TRBV27 to TRBJ2-2; no reliable D call. Germline V gives CDR1 MNHEY, CDR2 SMNVEV (reference sequence). This CDR3 contains 13 residues. Between the trimmed V and J ends, which lost 5 bases and 3 bases, there was a span of 7 bases. CDR3 amino acids: CASSPTHTGELFF. The DNA for the CDR3 is TGTGCCAGCAGTCCAACCCACACCGGGGAGCTGTTTTTT.

The J gene is TRBJ2-7, the V gene TRBV28; D is undetermined. This CDR3 spans 16 amino acids. Deletions cut 5 bases from V and 1 base from J, with 18 bases between. Per the germline V gene, CDR1 is MDHEN and CDR2 is SYDVKM. DNA of the CDR3: TGTGCCAGCAGTCCTACACTATGGTTGGCATCCTACGAGCAGTACTTC. It codes for CASSPTLWLASYEQYF.

This chain connects TRBV18 to TRBJ2-1, with D unclear. This CDR3 region has 17 residues. Germline V gene sequence: CDR1 KGHSH, CDR2 LQKENI. The germline V and J ends were trimmed by 0 bases and 0 bases, with 12 bases remaining between them. The DNA of the CDR3 is TGTGCCAGCTCACCACCGCGGCAAGCGAGCTCCTACAATGAGCAGTTCTTC. Its translation: CASSPPRQASSYNEQFF.

This clone was found a few times. V gene TRBV5-1 combines with J gene TRBJ2-4, with 8 bases aligning to TRBD2. The CDR3 has 19 residues. V dropped 3 bases and J dropped 1; count of bases not matched to a gene: 15. Germline CDR1 SGHRS, CDR2 YFSETQ. The CDR3 DNA reads as TGCGCCAGCAGCTGGAATCCGGGACTAGAGGGTAGGGCCAAAAACATTCAGTACTTC. It translates to CASSWNPGLEGRAKNIQYF.

In its sample, this clone was seen once. The chain carries TRBV5-6 and TRBJ2-5; D not certain. This CDR3 comprises 14 residues. V lost 0 bases and J lost 4, with 10 bases in between. In germline, CDR1 is SGHDT, CDR2 YYEEEE. The chain's CDR3 is CASSLAAIPETQYF. The CDR3 coding sequence is TGTGCCAGCAGCTTGGCGGCTATCCCAGAGACCCAGTACTTC.

V is TRBV29-1 and J is TRBJ2-5, with a tentative D call TRBD1 (5 bases). Trimming took off 3 bases at V and 1 base at J, with 6 bases between the two ends. Germline V gene data show CDR1 as SQVTM and CDR2 as ANQGSEA. This CDR3 comprises 12 residues. The CDR3 spells CSVDRAQETQYF. Written as DNA, the CDR3 is TGCAGCGTTGACAGGGCCCAAGAGACCCAGTACTTC.